This T cell receptor (beta chain) was sequenced for a study of shared clonotypes between healthy human individuals. Study context: The study drew on two women and a few men aged 18 to 49 as donors. Study outcomes and limitations: Only blood underwent sampling, and tissue repertoires likely differ. Larger richness was generally estimated for naive than memory subsets.

Profiled with immunoSEQ multiplex PCR; TCRdb holds only in-frame clones, not every one. The sample records hundreds of thousands of clones, approximately 73% being singletons. A word on this clone: Its antigen is undetermined.

The germline V gene has CDR1 MNHNS and CDR2 SASEGT. This CDR3 region has 13 residues. V gave up 6 bases and J gave up 3 bases, with 8 bases separating them. Sequenced material: memory CD4+ T cells sorted from blood. Subset defined: CD45RA-negative fraction. V usage is TRBV6-1 and J usage is TRBJ1-4; possible D gene TRBD1, 6 bases. The receptor's source is a woman between 25 and 40 years old in good health. The CDR3 reads CASRGQSNEKLFF. The DNA for the CDR3 is TGTGCCAGCAGAGGACAGTCTAATGAAAAACTGTTTTTT.